These T cell receptor beta chains were read from a single sample in a study of beta chain features in type 1 diabetes. The method was immunoSEQ multiplex PCR; TCRdb's version includes in-frame clones alone and lacks a portion of them. The sample gives roughly 330,000 clones, 11% of which show up once; around 0.015% is in the top ten. Sequenced: naive CD4+ T cells from blood. These receptor sequences come from a woman aged 30 to 39 in good health. CDR3s include the opening cysteine and the closing phenylalanine or tryptophan. The D gene is left open where the match is weak. Some rows mark clone size as missing; the rest say once, few, many or name a class of expanded clone.

>TRBV18|TRBJ2-5|TRBD1|-
TGTGCCAGCTCACCACCCGGGACAGCCCAAGAGACCCAGTACTTC
CASSPPGTAQETQYF
>TRBV6-5|TRBJ2-2|-|few
TGTGCCAGCAGAGGGGCAGGCTATACCGGGGAGCTGTTTTTT
CASRGAGYTGELFF
>TRBV30|TRBJ1-4|TRBD1|-
TGTGCCTGGAGTGTACGGGGGACAGGGAGGCCTAATGAAAAACTGTTTTTT
CAWSVRGTGRPNEKLFF
>TRBV9|TRBJ2-2|-|-
TGTGCCAGCACGAGACTGACCACCGGGGAGCTGTTTTTT
CASTRLTTGELFF
>TRBV15|TRBJ2-1|TRBD2|-
TGTGCCACCAGCAGAGATCTGGCCGCTCTAGCGGGAGTCGACAATGAGCAGTTCTTC
CATSRDLAALAGVDNEQFF
>TRBV7-9|TRBJ1-5|-|-
TGTGCCAGCGCCATCGGGGGTAGCAATCAGCCCCAGCATTTT
CASAIGGSNQPQHF
>TRBV18|TRBJ1-1|TRBD1|-
TGTGCCAGCTCACTCAACAGGGGTCCTCGATGGAACACTGAAGCTTTCTTT
CASSLNRGPRWNTEAFF
>TRBV7-2|TRBJ1-1|-|few
TGTGCCAGCAGCGTATACACTGAAGCTTTCTTT
CASSVYTEAFF
>TRBV27|TRBJ2-2|TRBD2|few
TGTGCCAGCACCCACCCCGGGAGGGGTATCGCCGGGGAGCTGTTTTTT
CASTHPGRGIAGELFF
>TRBV19|TRBJ2-3|TRBD1|few
TGTGCCTCGTCCAGGGGGCCGGCCGTGGATACGCAGTATTTT
CASSRGPAVDTQYF
>TRBV23-1|TRBJ2-7|TRBD1|-
TGCGCCAGCAAAACAGGGGAAACTATATATCGTTACGAGCAGTACTTC
CASKTGETIYRYEQYF
>TRBV4-1|TRBJ2-2|TRBD1|few
TGCGCCAGCAGAACATTAGGGGGCCCCATCTCCGGGGAGCTGTTTTTT
CASRTLGGPISGELFF
>TRBV11-3|TRBJ2-1|-|-
TGTGCCAGCAGCTCTGGGCGGGGCTCCTACAATGAGCAGTTCTTC
CASSSGRGSYNEQFF
>TRBV5-4|TRBJ2-5|TRBD2|-
TGTGCCAGCAGCTTTCACCGGGGGGGGCGCGAGACCCAGTACTTC
CASSFHRGGRETQYF
>TRBV10-3|TRBJ2-5|TRBD1|-
TGTGCCATCAGTGAAGGGGGCAGAGGAGAGACCCAGTACTTC
CAISEGGRGETQYF
>TRBV27|TRBJ1-1|TRBD1|few
TGTGCCAGCAGCCGGGACAGGGATACTGAAGCTTTCTTT
CASSRDRDTEAFF
>TRBV29-1|TRBJ2-2|TRBD2|-
TGCAGCGTTGAAGGGGGGCTAGCGGGAGTATCCGGGGAGCTGTTTTTT
CSVEGGLAGVSGELFF
>TRBV6-5|TRBJ2-7|TRBD2|few
TGTGCCACCGTTAAGCGGGGGAGCTCCTACGAGCAGTACTTC
CATVKRGSSYEQYF
>TRBV27|TRBJ2-3|TRBD2|-
TGTGCCAGCAGTTTCCGCGCGGGAGCGGATACGCAGTATTTT
CASSFRAGADTQYF
>TRBV4-1|TRBJ2-2|TRBD2|few
TGCGCCAGCTCCCGGGAGGTTACCGGGGAGCTGTTTTTT
CASSREVTGELFF
>TRBV18|TRBJ1-1|-|-
TGTGCCAGCTCACCGGTCTCAGGGATGAACACTGAAGCTTTCTTT
CASSPVSGMNTEAFF
>TRBV28|TRBJ2-7|TRBD1|few
TGTGCCAGCAGTTTATCAGCCAGGGGGCAACACGAGCAGTACTTC
CASSLSARGQHEQYF